The TCR beta chain described here comes from a study of shared clonotypes between healthy human individuals. In the source study's methods: For the immunoSEQ data, sequences were junction-only without quality scores, so filtering differed. Profiling relied on immunoSEQ multiplex PCR, and the TCRdb table lists in-frame clones only, not all of them. V, J and clone size derive from that table, while D and trimming were established from the DNA sequence. The table lists some 2,000,000 clones, approximately 96% of them singletons. This CDR3 has 16 amino acids. Germline V gene lookup returns CDR1 MDHEN and CDR2 SYDVKM. Trimming shortened V by 6 bases and J by 4 bases, and 22 bases separated the two germline ends.

The chain uses TRBV28 and TRBJ2-7; D could derive from TRBD1 or TRBD2 (6 bases each). This receptor was taken from a man younger than 30 in good health. The sequencing sample was made of naive CD4+ T cells sorted from blood. The sample's subset: CD45RA+ positively selected. The CDR3: CASSLGQIWGVYEQYF. For the CDR3, the DNA is TGTGCCAGCAGCCTTGGACAGATTTGGGGGGTGTACGAGCAGTACTTC.